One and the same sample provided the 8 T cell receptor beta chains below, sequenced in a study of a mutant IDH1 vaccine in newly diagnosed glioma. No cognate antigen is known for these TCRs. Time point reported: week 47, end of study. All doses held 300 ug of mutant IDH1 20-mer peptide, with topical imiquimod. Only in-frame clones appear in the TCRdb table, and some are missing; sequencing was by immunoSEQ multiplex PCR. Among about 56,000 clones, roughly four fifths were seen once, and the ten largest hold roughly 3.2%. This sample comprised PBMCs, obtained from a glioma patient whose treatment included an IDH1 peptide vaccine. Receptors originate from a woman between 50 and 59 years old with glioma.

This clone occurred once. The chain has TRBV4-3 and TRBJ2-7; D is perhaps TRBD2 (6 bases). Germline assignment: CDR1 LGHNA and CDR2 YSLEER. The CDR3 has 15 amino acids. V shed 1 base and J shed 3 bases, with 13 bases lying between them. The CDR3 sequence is CASSQGKGLSYEQYF. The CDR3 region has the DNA TGCGCCAGCAGCCAAGGGAAAGGACTAAGCTACGAGCAGTACTTC.

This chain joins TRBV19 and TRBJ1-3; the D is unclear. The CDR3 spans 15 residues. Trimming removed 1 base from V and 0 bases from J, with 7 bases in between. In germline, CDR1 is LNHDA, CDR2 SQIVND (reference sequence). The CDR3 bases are TGTGCCAGTAGTATAGTGGGGAGCTCTGGAAACACCATATATTTT. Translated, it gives CASSIVGSSGNTIYF.

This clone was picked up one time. CDR3 in DNA: TGCAGCGTTGCGCCGACAGGGACTGGAAACACCATATATTTT. Protein: CSVAPTGTGNTIYF. The chain joins TRBV29-1 to TRBJ1-3; 7 bases align to TRBD1. J was trimmed by 2 bases and V by 4 bases; bases with no gene match: 5. Germline V lookup: CDR1 SQVTM, CDR2 ANQGSEA. This CDR3 is built from 14 residues.

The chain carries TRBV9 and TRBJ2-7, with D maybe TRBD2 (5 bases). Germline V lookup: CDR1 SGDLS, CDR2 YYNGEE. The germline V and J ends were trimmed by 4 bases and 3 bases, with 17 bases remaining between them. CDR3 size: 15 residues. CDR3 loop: CASSSTDSPVYEQYF. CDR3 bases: TGTGCCAGCAGCTCCACGGACTCACCGGTCTACGAGCAGTACTTC.

The CDR3 DNA is TGTGCCAGCAGCTTGGAGTCTTGGGCTGAAGCTTTCTTT. Translation gives CASSLESWAEAFF. The chain employs TRBV5-8 and TRBJ1-1; D is ambiguous. CDR3 length: 13 residues. V was trimmed by 0 bases and J by 6 bases, leaving 9 bases between them. Germline loops: CDR1 SGHTS, CDR2 YDEGEE.

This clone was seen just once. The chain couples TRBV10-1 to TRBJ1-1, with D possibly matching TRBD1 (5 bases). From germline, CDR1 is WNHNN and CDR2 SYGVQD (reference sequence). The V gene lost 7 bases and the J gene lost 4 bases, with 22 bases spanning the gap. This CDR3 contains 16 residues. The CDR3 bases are TGCGCCAGCACCCTCGGGGACGAACGAGAGAGCACTGAAGCTTTCTTT. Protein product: CASTLGDERESTEAFF.

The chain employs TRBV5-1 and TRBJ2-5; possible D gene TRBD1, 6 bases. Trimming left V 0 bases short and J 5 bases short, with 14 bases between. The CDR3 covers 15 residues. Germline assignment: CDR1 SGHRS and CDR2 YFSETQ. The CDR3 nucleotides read TGCGCCAGCAGCTTGGACAGGGTAATTCAGGAGACCCAGTACTTC. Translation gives CASSLDRVIQETQYF.

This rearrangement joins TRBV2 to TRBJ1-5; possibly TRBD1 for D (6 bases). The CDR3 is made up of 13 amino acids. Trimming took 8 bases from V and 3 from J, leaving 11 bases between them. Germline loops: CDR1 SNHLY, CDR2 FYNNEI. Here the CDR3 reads CASAGQLNQPQHF. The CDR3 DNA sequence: TGTGCCAGCGCCGGACAGCTCAATCAGCCCCAGCATTTT.